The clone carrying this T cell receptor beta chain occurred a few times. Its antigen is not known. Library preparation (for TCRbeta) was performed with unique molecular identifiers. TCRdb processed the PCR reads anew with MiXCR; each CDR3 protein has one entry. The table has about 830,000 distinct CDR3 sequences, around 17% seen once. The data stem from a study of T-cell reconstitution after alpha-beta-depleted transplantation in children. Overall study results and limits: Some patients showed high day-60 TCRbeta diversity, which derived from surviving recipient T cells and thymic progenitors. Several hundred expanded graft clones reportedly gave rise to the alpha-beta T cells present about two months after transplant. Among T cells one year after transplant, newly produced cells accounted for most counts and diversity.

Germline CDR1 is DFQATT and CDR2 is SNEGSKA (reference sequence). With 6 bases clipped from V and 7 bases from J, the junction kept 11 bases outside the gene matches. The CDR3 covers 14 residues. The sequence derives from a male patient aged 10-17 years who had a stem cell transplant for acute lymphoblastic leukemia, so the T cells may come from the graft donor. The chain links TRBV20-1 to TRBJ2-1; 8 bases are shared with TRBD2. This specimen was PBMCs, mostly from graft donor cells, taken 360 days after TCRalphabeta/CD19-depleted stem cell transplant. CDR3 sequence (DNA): TGCAGTGCCAACTCGGGAGGGCCGGGAAATGAGCAGTTCTTC. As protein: CSANSGGPGNEQFF.